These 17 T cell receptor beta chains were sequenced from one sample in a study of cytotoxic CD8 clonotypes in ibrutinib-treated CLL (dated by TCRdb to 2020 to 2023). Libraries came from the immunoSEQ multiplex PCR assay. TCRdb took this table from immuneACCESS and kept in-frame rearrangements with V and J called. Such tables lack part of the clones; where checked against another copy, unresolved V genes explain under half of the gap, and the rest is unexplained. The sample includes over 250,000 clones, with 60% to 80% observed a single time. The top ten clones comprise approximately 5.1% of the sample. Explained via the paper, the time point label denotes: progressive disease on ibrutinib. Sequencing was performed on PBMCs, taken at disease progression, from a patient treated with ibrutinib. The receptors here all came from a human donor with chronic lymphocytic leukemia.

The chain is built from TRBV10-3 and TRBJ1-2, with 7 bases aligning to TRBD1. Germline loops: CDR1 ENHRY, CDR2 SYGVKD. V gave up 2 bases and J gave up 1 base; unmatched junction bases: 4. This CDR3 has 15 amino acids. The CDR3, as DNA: TGTGCCATCAGTGAGAGACAGGGTCTTAACTATGGCTACACCTTC. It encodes CAISERQGLNYGYTF.

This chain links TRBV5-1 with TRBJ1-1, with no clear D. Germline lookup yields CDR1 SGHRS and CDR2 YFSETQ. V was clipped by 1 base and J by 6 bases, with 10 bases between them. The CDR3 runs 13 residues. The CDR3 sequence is CASSLSGVAEAFF. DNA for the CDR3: TGCGCCAGCAGCTTGAGCGGGGTCGCTGAAGCTTTCTTT. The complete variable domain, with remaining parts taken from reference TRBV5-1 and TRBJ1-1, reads KAGVTQTPRYLIKTRGQQVTLSCSPISGHRSVSWYQQTPGQGLQFLFEYFSETQRNKGNFPGRFSGRQFSNSRSEMNVSTLELGDSALYLCASSLSGVAEAFFGQGTRLTVV.

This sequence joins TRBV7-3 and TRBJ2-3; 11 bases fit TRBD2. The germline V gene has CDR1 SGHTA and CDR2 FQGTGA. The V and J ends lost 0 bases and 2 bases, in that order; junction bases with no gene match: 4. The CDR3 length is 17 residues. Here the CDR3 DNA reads TGTGCCAGCAGCTTAACCTCTAGCGGGGGGTCCACAGATACGCAGTATTTT. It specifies CASSLTSSGGSTDTQYF.

CDR3 loop: CASSHRTSGRRMDNEQFF. The CDR3 DNA reads TGCGCCAGCAGCCACAGGACTAGCGGGAGGAGAATGGACAATGAGCAGTTCTTC. This sequence joins TRBV5-1 and TRBJ2-1; TRBD2 aligns across 14 bases. This CDR3 contains 18 residues. The V gene end was trimmed by 4 bases and the J gene end by 5 bases; junction bases not matched to a gene: 11. Germline CDR1 is SGHRS and CDR2 is YFSETQ.

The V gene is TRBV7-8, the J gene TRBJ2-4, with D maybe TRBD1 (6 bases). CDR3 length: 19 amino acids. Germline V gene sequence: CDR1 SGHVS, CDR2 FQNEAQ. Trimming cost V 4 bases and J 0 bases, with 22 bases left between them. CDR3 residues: CASSSGRGWTALAKNIQYF. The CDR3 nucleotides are TGTGCCAGCAGCTCAGGTCGCGGGTGGACAGCTCTAGCCAAAAACATTCAGTACTTC.

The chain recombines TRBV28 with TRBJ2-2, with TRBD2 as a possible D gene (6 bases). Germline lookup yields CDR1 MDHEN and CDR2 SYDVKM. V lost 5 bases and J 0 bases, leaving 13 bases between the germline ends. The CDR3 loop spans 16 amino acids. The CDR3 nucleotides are TGTGCCAGCAGTGTCCCGGGGGAATCGAACACCGGGGAGCTGTTTTTT. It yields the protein CASSVPGESNTGELFF.

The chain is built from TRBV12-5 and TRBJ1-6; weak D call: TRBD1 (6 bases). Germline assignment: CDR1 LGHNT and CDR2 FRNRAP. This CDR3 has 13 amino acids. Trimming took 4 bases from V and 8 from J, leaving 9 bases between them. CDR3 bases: TGTGCTAGTGGTTCGACAGGATATTCACCCCTCCACTTT. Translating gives CASGSTGYSPLHF.

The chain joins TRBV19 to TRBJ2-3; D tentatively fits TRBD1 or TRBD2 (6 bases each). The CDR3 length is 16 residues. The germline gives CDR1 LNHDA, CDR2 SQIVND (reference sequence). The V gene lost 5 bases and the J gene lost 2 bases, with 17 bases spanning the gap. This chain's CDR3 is CASSGSGAFITDTQYF. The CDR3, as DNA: TGTGCCAGTAGTGGGTCGGGGGCCTTTATCACAGATACGCAGTATTTT.

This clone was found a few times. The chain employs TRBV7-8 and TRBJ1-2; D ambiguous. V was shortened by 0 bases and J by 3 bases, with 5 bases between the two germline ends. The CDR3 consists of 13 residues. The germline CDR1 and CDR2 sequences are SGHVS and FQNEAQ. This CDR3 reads CASSLAYDYGYTF. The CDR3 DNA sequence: TGTGCCAGCAGCTTAGCCTATGACTATGGCTACACCTTC.

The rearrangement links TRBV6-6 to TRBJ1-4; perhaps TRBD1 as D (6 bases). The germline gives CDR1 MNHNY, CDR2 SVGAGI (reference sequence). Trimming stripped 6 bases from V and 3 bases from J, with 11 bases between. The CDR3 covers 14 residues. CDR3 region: CASSQRGPNEKLFF. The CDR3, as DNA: TGTGCCAGCAGCCAGCGGGGGCCTAATGAAAAACTGTTTTTT.

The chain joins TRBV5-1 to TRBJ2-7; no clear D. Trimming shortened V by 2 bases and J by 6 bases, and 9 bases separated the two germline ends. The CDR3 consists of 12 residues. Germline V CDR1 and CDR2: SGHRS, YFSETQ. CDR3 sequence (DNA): TGCGCCAGCAGCTTAGGTACGGGCGAGCAGTACTTC. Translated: CASSLGTGEQYF.

The CDR3 nucleotides read TGTGCCAGCCTAGGATGGGGGGCGCAAAGCACTGAAGCTTTCTTT. This codes for CASLGWGAQSTEAFF. The chain links TRBV19 to TRBJ1-1; D might be TRBD1 (6 bases). Trimming removed 9 bases from V and 4 bases from J, with 21 bases in between. Germline V gene sequence: CDR1 LNHDA, CDR2 SQIVND (reference sequence). The CDR3 consists of 15 residues.

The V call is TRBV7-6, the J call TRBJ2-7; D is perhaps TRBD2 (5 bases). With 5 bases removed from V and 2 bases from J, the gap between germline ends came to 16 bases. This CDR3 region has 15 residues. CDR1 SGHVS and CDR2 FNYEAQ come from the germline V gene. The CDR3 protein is CASSPLPARAYEQYF. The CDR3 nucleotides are TGTGCCAGCAGCCCTCTGCCGGCGAGGGCCTACGAGCAGTACTTC.

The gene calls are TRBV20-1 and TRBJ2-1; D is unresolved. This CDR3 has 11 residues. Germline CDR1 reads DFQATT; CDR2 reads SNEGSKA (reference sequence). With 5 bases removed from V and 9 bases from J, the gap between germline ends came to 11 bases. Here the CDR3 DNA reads TGCAGTGCTTCCGTAGAGTCTGAGCAGTTCTTC. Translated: CSASVESEQFF.

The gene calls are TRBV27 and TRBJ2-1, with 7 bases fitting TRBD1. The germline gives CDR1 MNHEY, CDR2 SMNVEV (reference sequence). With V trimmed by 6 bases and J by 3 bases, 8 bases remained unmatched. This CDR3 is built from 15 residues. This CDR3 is CASSSTGNIYNEQFF. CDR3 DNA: TGTGCCAGCAGCTCGACAGGGAATATCTACAATGAGCAGTTCTTC.

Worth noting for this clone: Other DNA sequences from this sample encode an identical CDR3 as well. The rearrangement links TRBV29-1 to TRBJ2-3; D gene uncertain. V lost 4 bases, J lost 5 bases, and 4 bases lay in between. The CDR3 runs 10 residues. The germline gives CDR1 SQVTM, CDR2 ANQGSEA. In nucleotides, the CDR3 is TGCAGCGTTGGGGGAGATACGCAGTATTTT. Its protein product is CSVGGDTQYF.

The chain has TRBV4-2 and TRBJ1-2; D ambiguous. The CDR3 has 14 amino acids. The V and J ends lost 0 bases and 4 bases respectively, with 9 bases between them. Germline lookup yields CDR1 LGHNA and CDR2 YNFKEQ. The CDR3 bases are TGTGCCAGCAGCCAAGATGCAAAAGCCTATGGCTACACCTTC. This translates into CASSQDAKAYGYTF.